This TCR beta chain was sequenced during a study of CD8 T cells in Susac syndrome. RNA amounts of roughly 0.5 to 1 ug underwent reverse transcription with random hexamers. MiXCR, applied by TCRdb to the immunoSEQ multiplex PCR reads, yields one record per CDR3 protein. The repertoire holds 71,000 or so distinct CDR3 sequences, with over 90% as singletons. Trimming shortened V by 0 bases and J by 7 bases, and 6 bases separated the two germline ends. Looked up from germline, CDR1 is LGHDT and CDR2 is YNNKEL (reference sequence). The CDR3 sequence is 12 residues long. The sequence was obtained from a human donor with multiple sclerosis. This rearrangement joins TRBV3-1 to TRBJ1-2; D is unclear. The material sequenced was CD4+ T cells from PBMCs. CDR3 in DNA: TGTGCCAGCAGCCAAGATATTTCTGGCTACACCTTC. Encoded protein: CASSQDISGYTF.